The subject of this entry is one T cell receptor (beta chain). Its antigen is not identified. This specimen belongs to a study of cytomegalovirus exposure and HLA in healthy donors. Study as a whole: Genotyping of 398 donors showed that around 86% belonged to the Caucasian-associated ancestry cluster. Findings and caveats of the study: A reported reduction in N-insertions relative to the roughly 640-donor mean was seen in an Asian-associated ancestry cluster in a later analysis. A missense variant in DCLRE1C was later tied to TCR beta V- and J-gene trimming.

Vbeta (60) and Jbeta (13) primers were used in the PCR. As processed by the authors: Later analysis identified 80 million to 85 million unique TCR beta chains, some 10 million shared. Profiled with immunoSEQ multiplex PCR; TCRdb holds only in-frame clones, not every one. V, J and clone size were drawn from that table, and D and trimming were deduced from the DNA. The sample holds roughly 100,000 clones, roughly 76% seen once. Trimming stripped 3 bases from V and 1 base from J, with 15 bases between. CDR3 length: 16 amino acids. Germline V gives CDR1 LNHDA, CDR2 SQIVND (reference sequence). This sequence joins TRBV19 and TRBJ1-1; D ambiguous. The specimen sequenced was PBMCs. The source is a man younger than 45 in good health and CMV-seropositive. CDR3 bases: TGTGCCAGTAGTATTTTCCCGAGGGTCAGGAACACTGAAGCTTTCTTT. Protein sequence: CASSIFPRVRNTEAFF.